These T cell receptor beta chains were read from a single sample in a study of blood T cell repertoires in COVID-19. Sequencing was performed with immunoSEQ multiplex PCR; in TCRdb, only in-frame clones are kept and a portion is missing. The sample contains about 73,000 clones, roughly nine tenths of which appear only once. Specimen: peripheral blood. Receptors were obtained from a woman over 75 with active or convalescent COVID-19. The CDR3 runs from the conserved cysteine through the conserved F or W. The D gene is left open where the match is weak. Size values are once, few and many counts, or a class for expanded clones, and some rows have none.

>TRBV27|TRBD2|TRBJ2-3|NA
CASSLTSGGAADTQYF
TGTGCCAGCAGTTTAACTAGCGGGGGGGCGGCAGATACGCAGTATTTT
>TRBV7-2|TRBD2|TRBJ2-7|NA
CASSSGLVTSGEQYF
TGTGCCAGCAGTTCAGGACTAGTTACTTCGGGCGAGCAGTACTTC
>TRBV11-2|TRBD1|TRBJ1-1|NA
CASSLVSGTGNTEAFF
TGTGCCAGCAGCTTGGTGTCCGGGACAGGGAACACTGAAGCTTTCTTT
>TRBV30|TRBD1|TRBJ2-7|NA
CAWAGDRTGGKEQYF
TGTGCCTGGGCAGGGGACCGAACAGGGGGCAAAGAGCAGTACTTC
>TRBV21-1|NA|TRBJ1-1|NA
CASPGPDNHPQGCDDKNTEAFF
TGTGCCAGCCCCGGACCAGATAACCACCCTCAGGGGTGTGACGACAAGAACACTGAAGCTTTCTTT
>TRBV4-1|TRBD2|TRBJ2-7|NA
CASSQGGGAAFEHEQYF
TGCGCCAGCAGCCAAGGGGGGGGAGCGGCCTTTGAACACGAGCAGTACTTC
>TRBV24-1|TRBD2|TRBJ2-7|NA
CATAFGGEGEQYF
TGTGCCACCGCCTTCGGGGGGGAAGGCGAGCAGTACTTC
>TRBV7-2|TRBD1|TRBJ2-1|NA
CASSLAGTGGMNEQFF
TGTGCCAGCAGCTTAGCCGGGACAGGGGGCATGAATGAGCAGTTCTTC
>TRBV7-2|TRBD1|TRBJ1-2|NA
CASSLITGVGYTF
TGTGCCAGCAGCTTAATTACAGGGGTTGGCTACACCTTC
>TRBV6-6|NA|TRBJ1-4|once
CASSYGQGNEKLFF
TGTGCCAGCAGTTACGGGCAGGGGAATGAAAAACTGTTTTTT
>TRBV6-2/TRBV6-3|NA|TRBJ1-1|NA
CASSNGRRWTEAFF
TGTGCCAGCAGCAACGGGAGGAGGTGGACTGAAGCTTTCTTT
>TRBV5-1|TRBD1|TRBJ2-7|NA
CASSLTLGTEEYF
TGCGCCAGCAGCTTGACCTTAGGGACAGAGGAGTACTTC
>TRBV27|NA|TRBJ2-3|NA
CASSIWTGTSTDTQYF
TGTGCCAGCAGTATCTGGACGGGGACTAGCACAGATACGCAGTATTTT
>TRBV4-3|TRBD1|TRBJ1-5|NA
CASSQDPGGNQPQHF
TGCGCCAGCAGCCAAGACCCAGGGGGTAATCAGCCCCAGCATTTT
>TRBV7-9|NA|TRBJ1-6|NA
CASSPLDGSPLHF
TGTGCCAGCAGCCCACTAGATGGTTCACCCCTCCACTTT
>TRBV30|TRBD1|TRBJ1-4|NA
CAWSSGGTGLNEKLFF
TGTGCCTGGAGCTCAGGCGGGACAGGTCTTAATGAAAAACTGTTTTTT